The 16 T cell receptor beta chains below were found in one sample sequenced in a study of shared clonotypes between healthy human individuals. Data came from immunoSEQ multiplex PCR; TCRdb stores just in-frame clones and leaves some out. The table has roughly 700,000 clones, around 74% seen once; the top ten hold more than 1.5%. Specimen: memory CD4+ T cells sorted from blood. Subset here: CD45RA-negative fraction. The receptor source for this set is a woman aged 30 to 39 in good health.

This clone was counted at least ten times. The rearrangement joins TRBV2 to TRBJ1-2; D is unclear. Germline V gives CDR1 SNHLY, CDR2 FYNNEI. CDR3 length equals 11 residues. Deletions cut 8 bases from V and 7 bases from J, with 11 bases between. The CDR3 spells CASSGYSGYTF. CDR3 sequence (DNA): TGTGCCAGCTCCGGGTATAGTGGCTACACCTTC.

V and J are TRBV7-9 and TRBJ2-6, with D uncertain. CDR1 and CDR2 from the germline V gene are SEHNR and FQNEAQ (reference sequence). The CDR3 consists of 15 residues. Trimming removed 3 bases at V and 1 base at J, with 7 bases between. The CDR3: CASSLISSGANVLTF. The DNA of the CDR3 is TGTGCCAGCAGCTTGATCTCGTCTGGGGCCAACGTCCTGACTTTC.

The chain has TRBV28 and TRBJ2-5; 9 nucleotides line up with TRBD2. V lost 3 bases to trimming and J lost 3 bases; unmatched junction nucleotides: 11. Per the germline V gene, CDR1 is MDHEN and CDR2 is SYDVKM. CDR3 length: 17 amino acids. The CDR3 is CASSFDFERGVKETQYF. DNA of the CDR3: TGTGCCAGCAGTTTTGATTTTGAGCGGGGGGTAAAAGAGACCCAGTACTTC.

This clone was seen just once. The chain links TRBV6-1 to TRBJ1-2; no clear D gene. The V end was cut by 2 bases, the J end by 1 base, with 14 bases between. The length of the CDR3 is 16 residues. Per the germline V gene, CDR1 is MNHNS and CDR2 is SASEGT. The CDR3 spells CASSEFRIRNNYGYTF. CDR3 coding DNA: TGTGCCAGCAGTGAATTCAGGATACGAAATAACTATGGCTACACCTTC.

The chain uses TRBV5-1 and TRBJ1-2; the D gene is possibly TRBD1 (5 bases). This CDR3 is built from 13 residues. V was pared by 4 bases and J by 1 base, with 8 bases between. CDR1 SGHRS and CDR2 YFSETQ come from the germline V gene. CDR3 residues: CASSQDSNYGYTF. In DNA, the CDR3 is TGCGCCAGCAGCCAAGACAGTAACTATGGCTACACCTTC.

The chain employs TRBV30 and TRBJ1-5, with D possibly matching TRBD1 (6 bases). Trimming removed 7 bases at V and 5 bases at J, with 12 bases between. CDR3 length: 12 amino acids. Germline V gives CDR1 GTSNPN, CDR2 SVGIG (reference sequence). In nucleotides, the CDR3 is TGTGCCTTTGGACAGTCGGATCAGCCCCAGCATTTT. Translated, it gives CAFGQSDQPQHF.

This clone was seen a few times. The chain is built from TRBV4-2 and TRBJ2-1; 11 nucleotides agree with TRBD2. There are 16 residues in the CDR3. J lost 5 bases, V lost 1 base, and 4 bases had no gene match. CDR1 is LGHNA, CDR2 YNFKEQ, per germline. CDR3 sequence: CASSQGLAGLHNEQFF. In DNA, the CDR3 is TGTGCCAGCAGCCAAGGACTAGCGGGATTACACAATGAGCAGTTCTTC.

J is TRBJ1-4 and V is TRBV30; 7 positions match TRBD1. J gave up 10 bases and V 6 bases, and 11 bases lay outside the gene matches. In germline, CDR1 is GTSNPN, CDR2 SVGIG (reference sequence). CDR3 size: 13 residues. CDR3 protein: CACFRKGAGKLFF. The CDR3 nucleotides read TGTGCCTGTTTTAGGAAGGGGGCGGGAAAACTGTTTTTT.

The rearrangement joins TRBV28 to TRBJ1-2; D gene unclear. The germline V and J ends were trimmed by 4 bases and 3 bases, with 3 bases remaining between them. There are 11 residues in the CDR3. From germline, CDR1 is MDHEN and CDR2 SYDVKM. CDR3 sequence reads: CASSYYYGYTF. The CDR3 DNA reads as TGTGCCAGCAGTTATTACTATGGCTACACCTTC.

This sequence joins TRBV5-4 and TRBJ2-3; D not certain. V was shortened by 4 bases and J by 2 bases, with 14 bases between the two germline ends. The length of the CDR3 is 15 residues. Looked up from germline, CDR1 is SGHNT and CDR2 is YYREEE (reference sequence). CDR3: CASSAVGISTDTQYF. As DNA, the CDR3 is TGTGCCAGCAGCGCGGTGGGAATCTCCACAGATACGCAGTATTTT.

This chain connects TRBV25-1 to TRBJ2-7; D is ambiguous. Trimming left V 6 bases short and J 2 bases short, with 20 bases between. From germline, CDR1 is MGHDK and CDR2 SYGVNS. The CDR3 spans 16 residues. The CDR3 bases are TGTGCCAGCAGCGAAACCTCCGAAAGGGCTCCCTACGAGCAGTACTTC. Translation gives CASSETSERAPYEQYF.

The V call is TRBV18, the J call TRBJ1-2, with D possibly TRBD1 on 5 matching bases. CDR1 and CDR2 (germline): KGHSH, LQKENI. V lost 3 bases to trimming and J lost 0 bases, with 17 bases between them. CDR3 length equals 17 residues. The CDR3 DNA sequence: TGTGCCAGCTCACCCAGGGCACCCACGGACTCTAACTATGGCTACACCTTC. It encodes CASSPRAPTDSNYGYTF.

The genes are TRBV6-5 and TRBJ1-5; no definite D call. V was pared by 4 bases and J by 0 bases, with 4 bases between. This CDR3 contains 13 residues. Germline CDR1 is MNHEY and CDR2 is SVGAGI. In DNA form, the CDR3 reads TGTGCCAGCAGTTCCTTTAGCAATCAGCCCCAGCATTTT. Amino acids: CASSSFSNQPQHF.

The chain uses TRBV5-1 and TRBJ2-7; no clear D gene. In germline, CDR1 is SGHRS, CDR2 YFSETQ. V shed 2 bases and J shed 6 bases, with 6 bases lying between them. The CDR3 extends over 11 amino acids. The CDR3 protein is CASSFGVEQYF. CDR3 DNA sequence: TGCGCCAGCAGCTTCGGAGTCGAGCAGTACTTC.

The chain employs TRBV5-6 and TRBJ2-7; 13 nucleotides match TRBD2. There are 15 residues in the CDR3. J lost 5 bases, V lost 2 bases, and 4 bases had no gene match. CDR1 is SGHDT and CDR2 is YYEEEE in the germline V gene. The DNA for the CDR3 is TGTGCCAGCAGCTTCCGGACTAGCGGGAGCCACGAGCAGTACTTC. Translation gives CASSFRTSGSHEQYF. The full variable domain, rest sourced from reference TRBV5-6 and TRBJ2-7, is DAGVTQSPTHLIKTRGQQVTLRCSPKSGHDTVSWYQQALGQGPQFIFQYYEEEERQRGNFPDRFSGHQFPNYSSELNVNALLLGDSALYLCASSFRTSGSHEQYFGPGTRLTVT.

This clone has a handful of counts. The chain carries TRBV27 and TRBJ1-1, with unresolved D. The V gene's germline CDR1 is MNHEY and CDR2 SMNVEV (reference sequence). Trimming cost V 8 bases and J 4 bases, with 8 bases left between them. This CDR3 comprises 11 residues. In DNA form, the CDR3 reads TGTGCCAGCCGCTACCTCACTGAAGCTTTCTTT. Protein: CASRYLTEAFF.